Given below is one T cell receptor (beta chain) in context. The target antigen is unknown. Vbeta (60) and Jbeta (13) primers were used in the PCR. TCRdb's table, derived via immunoSEQ multiplex PCR, lists solely in-frame clones and lacks some. The table records some 110,000 clones, about 15% of them present only once. CDR1 is SGHDT and CDR2 is YYEEEE in the germline V gene. The CDR3 covers 14 residues. Trimming removed 0 bases from V and 8 bases from J, with 14 bases in between. This specimen belongs to a study of cytomegalovirus exposure and HLA in healthy donors. About the study: Samples from HLA-typed donors yielded about 85 million unique TCRs in an early data release.

Study conclusions and caveats: Donors belonging to an Asian-associated ancestry cluster reportedly showed fewer N-insertions in productive TCRs than the approximately 700-donor mean, according to what a later analysis found. An analysis done earlier found most TCR beta V segments productive about 87% or about 30% of the time.

This chain uses TRBV5-6 with TRBJ1-2, with no clear D. This clonotype was sampled from a female donor in good health and CMV-seronegative. The sequenced sample was PBMCs. For the CDR3, the DNA is TGTGCCAGCAGCTTGGACCGTAGAGGGCGCGGCTACACCTTC. Its translation is CASSLDRRGRGYTF.